The source of this T cell receptor (beta chain) is a study of shared clonotypes between healthy human individuals. CDR3 size: 15 residues. The germline CDR1 and CDR2 sequences are MGHRA and YSYEKL. Unmatched junction bases numbered 9, after V lost 2 bases and J lost 5 bases. Sequencing used immunoSEQ multiplex PCR; TCRdb keeps in-frame clones, though not all of them. Of around 940,000 clones listed, 76% are singletons. In the CD4+ fraction, cells were divided into CD45RA+ naive and CD45RA-negative memory subsets. The sequenced material came from memory CD4+ T cells sorted from blood. Subset defined: CD45RA-negative fraction. The sequence was collected from a man younger than 35 in good health. The chain carries TRBV4-1 and TRBJ2-7; TRBD2 matches at 7 bases. The CDR3 DNA follows: TGCGCCAGCAGCCAACCGACTAGCAGTAGCCACGAGCAGTACTTC. Residues: CASSQPTSSSHEQYF.